This T cell receptor (beta chain) derives from a study of T cell changes during pregnancy in multiple sclerosis. Method: immunoSEQ multiplex PCR; TCRdb's copy keeps in-frame clones and lacks some. In the table there are about 72,000 clones, about nine tenths of which are singletons. The source of this sequence is a female donor in good health, enrolled as a control in a pregnancy study. Source: peripheral blood, taken in the third trimester of pregnancy.

The CDR3 protein is CASRTGSRPEAFF. As DNA, the CDR3 is TGTGCCAGCCGCACGGGGAGTAGACCCGAAGCTTTCTTT. This sequence joins TRBV25-1 and TRBJ1-1; no clear D gene. With 8 bases removed from V and 8 bases from J, the gap between germline ends came to 18 bases. In germline, CDR1 is MGHDK, CDR2 SYGVNS. This CDR3 comprises 13 residues.